This T cell receptor (beta chain) emerged from a study of blood T cell repertoires in COVID-19. Looking at the study overall: Acute and convalescent COVID-19 samples came from the United States, Italy and Spain. PBMCs, B-cell-depleted T cells, or T cells were the source of the cDNA or gDNA that made up the material.

From germline, CDR1 is LGHNA and CDR2 YSLEER. V was clipped by 0 bases and J by 1 base, with 10 bases between them. This CDR3 contains 16 residues. Produced via immunoSEQ multiplex PCR; TCRdb's table is partial and in-frame only. Of under 250,000 clones listed, under 90% are singletons. The sample comprised PBMCs or T cells enriched from blood (not recorded which). This chain connects TRBV4-3 to TRBJ2-1; D possibly corresponds to TRBD2 (6 bases). The clonotype was recovered from a woman between 45 and 65 years old with acute COVID-19. CDR3 nucleotide sequence: TGCGCCAGCAGCCAAGATTGGAGGGCTTCCTACAATGAGCAGTTCTTC. Residues: CASSQDWRASYNEQFF.